The 20 T cell receptor beta chains given below trace back to one sample, sequenced in a study of cytomegalovirus exposure and HLA in healthy donors. Use of 60 Vbeta and 13 Jbeta primers characterized the PCR. Clones were sequenced by immunoSEQ multiplex PCR, and TCRdb holds only the in-frame ones, with some missing. Of around 100,000 clones listed, about 59% are singletons. Sequencing was performed on PBMCs. All receptors come from a man aged 25-40 years in good health and CMV-seropositive.

This chain uses TRBV5-1 with TRBJ2-5; TRBD2 might be the D (6 bases). V gave up 0 bases and J gave up 5 bases, with 8 bases separating them. The CDR3 consists of 13 residues. Germline V CDR1 and CDR2: SGHRS, YFSETQ. CDR3 sequence (DNA): TGCGCCAGCAGCTTGGGACTAGTTGAGACCCAGTACTTC. This encodes CASSLGLVETQYF.

There are a few counts of this clone. This chain connects TRBV7-9 to TRBJ1-4; 7 positions match TRBD1. CDR1 and CDR2 from the germline V gene are SEHNR and FQNEAQ (reference sequence). CDR3 length: 14 residues. V lost 5 bases to trimming and J lost 7 bases; unmatched junction nucleotides: 7. The CDR3 DNA follows: TGTGCCAGCAGCCCGGGACAGAAATTTGAAAAACTGTTTTTT. Protein sequence: CASSPGQKFEKLFF.

V is TRBV5-4 and J is TRBJ2-3; D is undetermined. This CDR3 has 12 residues. Per germline, CDR1 SGHNT and CDR2 YYREEE (reference sequence). Trimming pared 2 bases from V and 8 bases from J, leaving 9 bases between. The CDR3 is CASSFQRSTQYF. CDR3 DNA sequence: TGTGCCAGCAGCTTTCAAAGGAGTACGCAGTATTTT.

Only a few counts were recorded for this clone. The chain combines TRBV7-2 with TRBJ2-3; maybe TRBD2 (5 bases). The germline V and J ends were trimmed by 5 bases and 3 bases, with 18 bases remaining between them. From germline, CDR1 is SGHTA and CDR2 FQGNSA. The CDR3 runs to 16 residues. CDR3 loop: CASSPDAPGRTDTQYF. CDR3 DNA: TGTGCCAGCAGCCCCGACGCCCCGGGAAGGACAGATACGCAGTATTTT.

The rearrangement links TRBV7-9 to TRBJ2-5, with D possibly matching TRBD2 (5 bases). Judging by the DNA end, TRBJ2-7 fits better; the J call may be wrong. CDR1 and CDR2 (germline): SEHNR, FQNEAQ (reference sequence). The CDR3 is made up of 13 amino acids. Written as DNA, the CDR3 is TGTGCCAGCAGCTTAGAATACGGGAACGAGCAGTACTTC. Translating it yields CASSLEYGNEQYF.

This chain joins TRBV6-5 and TRBJ1-6; tentatively, D is TRBD1 (5 bases). CDR1 is MNHEY and CDR2 is SVGAGI in the germline V gene. V lost 0 bases, J lost 6 bases, and 12 bases lay in between. The length of the CDR3 is 16 residues. The CDR3: CASSYSWAGLNSPLHF. The CDR3 nucleotides read TGTGCCAGCAGTTACTCTTGGGCAGGGCTTAATTCACCCCTCCACTTT.

The gene calls are TRBV6-5 and TRBJ1-1; D gene uncertain. Between the trimmed V and J ends, which lost 8 bases and 4 bases, there was a span of 11 bases. The CDR3 contains 12 residues. CDR1 is MNHEY and CDR2 is SVGAGI in the germline V gene. The CDR3 nucleotides read TGTGCCAGCCAAGCGGCGGGCACTGAAGCTTTCTTT. Amino acids: CASQAAGTEAFF.

This chain joins TRBV7-8 and TRBJ2-7; D ambiguous. The CDR3 extends over 14 amino acids. Germline lookup yields CDR1 SGHVS and CDR2 FQNEAQ. The ends were cut back, 2 bases at V and 7 bases at J, with 15 bases in the middle. In nucleotides, the CDR3 is TGTGCCAGCAGCTTATGGGCGACACCGAAGGAGCAGTACTTC. The encoded protein is CASSLWATPKEQYF.

The V and J genes are TRBV4-1 and TRBJ2-7; 9 bases agree with TRBD1. Germline V gene data show CDR1 as MGHRA and CDR2 as YSYEKL. The V gene end was trimmed by 3 bases and the J gene end by 1 base; junction bases not matched to a gene: 1. The CDR3 contains 14 residues. The CDR3 reads CASSQDRGSYEQYF. DNA for the CDR3: TGCGCCAGCAGCCAGGACAGGGGATCCTACGAGCAGTACTTC.

The chain couples TRBV19 to TRBJ2-7; TRBD1 matches at 8 bases. CDR3 length: 14 residues. Germline CDR1 and CDR2: LNHDA and SQIVND (reference sequence). V gave up 5 bases and J gave up 3 bases; unmatched junction bases: 6. CDR3 in DNA: TGTGCCAGTAGTCCCGGGACAGGATTCTACGAGCAGTACTTC. Its protein product is CASSPGTGFYEQYF.

The chain employs TRBV15 and TRBJ2-1; TRBD2 might be the D (5 bases). CDR1 and CDR2 from the germline V gene are LNHNV and YYDKDF (reference sequence). The CDR3 has 13 residues. V lost 1 base, J lost 7 bases, and 8 bases lay in between. The CDR3 sequence is CATSRVATNEQFF. CDR3 in DNA: TGTGCCACCAGCAGAGTAGCGACAAATGAGCAGTTCTTC.

This clone was found a few times. The chain's CDR3 is CAISVAGGWSYGYTF. CDR3 coding DNA: TGTGCCATCAGTGTTGCAGGGGGCTGGAGCTATGGCTACACCTTC. This chain links TRBV10-3 with TRBJ1-2, with 8 bases aligning to TRBD1. This CDR3 has 15 residues. Germline V gene sequence: CDR1 ENHRY, CDR2 SYGVKD. V gave up 4 bases and J gave up 4 bases; unmatched junction bases: 8.

This clone has a count of ten or more. This chain links TRBV18 with TRBJ2-7; the match to TRBD2 covers 13 bases. The J segment lost 1 base and the V segment lost 3 bases, leaving 6 bases of the junction unmatched. The CDR3 consists of 17 residues. The germline V gene encodes CDR1 KGHSH and CDR2 LQKENI. CDR3 sequence: CASSPLTSGGPSYEQYF. The CDR3 DNA reads as TGTGCCAGCTCACCGCTGACTAGCGGGGGGCCGTCCTACGAGCAGTACTTC.

V is TRBV20-1 and J is TRBJ2-3; D is ambiguous. CDR3 length: 10 amino acids. Germline V CDR1 and CDR2: DFQATT, SNEGSKA (reference sequence). V was shortened by 6 bases and J by 6 bases, with 7 bases between the two germline ends. For the CDR3, the DNA is TGCAGTGCCCCTAAGGATACGCAGTATTTT. Protein: CSAPKDTQYF.

The V call is TRBV2, the J call TRBJ1-5, with D uncertain. There are 13 residues in the CDR3. V was pared by 5 bases and J by 0 bases, with 5 bases between. CDR1 and CDR2 (germline): SNHLY, FYNNEI. DNA of the CDR3: TGTGCCAGCAGTACATATAGCAATCAGCCCCAGCATTTT. Encoded protein: CASSTYSNQPQHF.

This chain joins TRBV6-6 and TRBJ2-1, with D possibly being TRBD1 (5 bases). V was trimmed by 6 bases and J by 6 bases, leaving 12 bases between them. The CDR3 sequence is 13 residues long. Germline V gene lookup returns CDR1 MNHNY and CDR2 SVGAGI (reference sequence). The CDR3 is CASSRPQGNEQFF. The CDR3 nucleotides read TGTGCCAGCAGCCGGCCGCAGGGCAATGAGCAGTTCTTC.

In this sample, this clone is medium-sized. The chain uses TRBV6-5 and TRBJ1-2; D gene unclear. V dropped 4 bases and J dropped 6 bases, with 9 bases sitting between them. There are 12 residues in the CDR3. Germline assignment: CDR1 MNHEY and CDR2 SVGAGI. The CDR3 protein is CASSFGGDGYTF. The CDR3 DNA follows: TGTGCCAGCAGTTTCGGCGGAGATGGCTACACCTTC.

V is TRBV5-1 and J is TRBJ1-4; D gene uncertain. The CDR3 has 11 amino acids. Germline CDR1 reads SGHRS; CDR2 reads YFSETQ. V dropped 2 bases and J dropped 10 bases, with 6 bases sitting between them. In nucleotides, the CDR3 is TGCGCCAGCAGCTTAAACGGAAAACTGTTTTTT. It encodes CASSLNGKLFF.

The CDR3 DNA follows: TGCGCCAGCAGCTTGGGGGGCGGCCTCGAGCAGTACTTC. This gives the protein CASSLGGGLEQYF. The gene calls are TRBV5-1 and TRBJ2-7; D possibly corresponds to TRBD1 (5 bases). The germline gives CDR1 SGHRS, CDR2 YFSETQ. CDR3 length equals 13 residues. V was shortened by 0 bases and J by 6 bases, with 10 bases between the two germline ends.

The chain recombines TRBV19 with TRBJ1-2, with TRBD1 as a possible D gene (6 bases). This CDR3 has 16 residues. The germline V gene has CDR1 LNHDA and CDR2 SQIVND (reference sequence). V shed 3 bases and J shed 5 bases, with 19 bases lying between them. CDR3 protein: CASSIIPQGRSYGYTF. CDR3 nucleotides: TGTGCCAGTAGTATTATCCCACAGGGACGTTCGTATGGCTACACCTTC. Supplemented by reference TRBV19 and TRBJ1-2, the full variable domain reads DGGITQSPKYLFRKEGQNVTLSCEQNLNHDAMYWYRQDPGQGLRLIYYSQIVNDFQKGDIAEGYSVSREKKESFPLTVTSAQKNPTAFYLCASSIIPQGRSYGYTFGSGTRLTVV.